What follows is one T cell receptor beta chain and its context. These data are taken from a study of response to subunit inactivated influenza vaccine. TCRdb reanalysed the RT-PCR reads using MiXCR and keeps one entry per CDR3 protein. The table lists about 480,000 distinct CDR3 sequences, roughly 9.8% of them singletons, with more than 10% in the top ten. This CDR3 spans 15 amino acids. Germline CDR1 and CDR2: SGHRS and YFSETQ. The J segment lost 4 bases and the V segment lost 0 bases, leaving 4 bases of the junction unmatched. This specimen was PBMCs from blood, taken 45 days after vaccination. V and J are TRBV5-1 and TRBJ2-7, with 10 positions matching TRBD2. This receptor was identified in a man aged 45-65 years who received an inactivated influenza vaccine. As DNA, the CDR3 is TGCGCCAGCAGCTTGGGAGAAGCGGGAGGGTACGAGCAGTACTTC. Translated, it gives CASSLGEAGGYEQYF.